The TCR beta chain under discussion was sequenced for a study of shared clonotypes between healthy human individuals. The CDR3 contains 16 residues. V was clipped by 5 bases and J by 5 bases, with 21 bases between them. The germline CDR1 and CDR2 sequences are SGHTA and FQGNSA. The assay was immunoSEQ multiplex PCR, and TCRdb's table has in-frame clones only and misses some. The sample records some 1 million clones, roughly 80% being singletons. This sequence was found in a man aged 18 to 29 in good health. The rearrangement joins TRBV7-2 to TRBJ2-5; D is perhaps TRBD1 or TRBD2 (6 bases each). The material sequenced was memory CD4+ T cells sorted from blood. The subset here: CD45RA-negative fraction. CDR3 bases: TGTGCCAGCAGCCCTTCAAGAGGGGGGCAAGGGGAGACCCAGTACTTC. This codes for CASSPSRGGQGETQYF.